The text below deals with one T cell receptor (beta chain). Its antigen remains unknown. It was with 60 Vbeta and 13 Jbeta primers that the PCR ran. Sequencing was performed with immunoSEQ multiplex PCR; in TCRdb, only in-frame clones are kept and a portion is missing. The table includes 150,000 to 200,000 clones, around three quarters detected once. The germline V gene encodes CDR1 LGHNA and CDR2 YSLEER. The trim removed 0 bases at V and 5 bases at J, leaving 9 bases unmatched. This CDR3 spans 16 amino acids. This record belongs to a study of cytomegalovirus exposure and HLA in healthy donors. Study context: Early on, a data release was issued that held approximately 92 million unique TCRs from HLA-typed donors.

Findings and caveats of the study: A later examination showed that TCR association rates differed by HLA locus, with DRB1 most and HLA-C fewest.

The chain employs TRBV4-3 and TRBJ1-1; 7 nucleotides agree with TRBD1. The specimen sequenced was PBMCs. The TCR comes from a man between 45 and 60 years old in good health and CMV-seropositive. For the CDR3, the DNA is TGCGCCAGCAGCCAAGATACAGGGGTAAAGAATACTGAAGCTTTCTTT. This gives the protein CASSQDTGVKNTEAFF.